The 22 T cell receptor beta chains below were found in one sample sequenced in a study of cytomegalovirus exposure and HLA in healthy donors. 60 Vbeta and 13 Jbeta primers were used in PCR. Libraries were prepared by immunoSEQ multiplex PCR; TCRdb keeps only in-frame clonotypes and omits some of them. The sample has under 200,000 clones, about 77% seen once. The source material was PBMCs. The source is a woman aged 40 to 50 in good health and CMV-seropositive.

This clone was observed a handful of times. The genes are TRBV6-5 and TRBJ2-1, with 7 bases fitting TRBD2. V gave up 4 bases and J gave up 6 bases; unmatched junction bases: 6. CDR1 and CDR2 from the germline V gene are MNHEY and SVGAGI. The CDR3 is 14 residues long. The CDR3 bases are TGTGCCAGCAGTTCCCGACTAGCTATCAATGAGCAGTTCTTC. Its translation: CASSSRLAINEQFF.

CDR3 nucleotide sequence: TGTGCCTGGAGTGTAGGGACAGGGGGAAATCAGCCCCAGCATTTT. Residues: CAWSVGTGGNQPQHF. J is TRBJ1-5 and V is TRBV30; the match to TRBD1 covers 11 bases. V shed 0 bases, J shed 4 bases, and the junction held 2 bases outside the gene matches. This CDR3 spans 15 amino acids. The germline V gene has CDR1 GTSNPN and CDR2 SVGIG (reference sequence).

This clone was seen a single time. The V and J genes are TRBV25-1 and TRBJ2-5; TRBD2 aligns across 8 bases. This CDR3 is built from 17 residues. Germline loops: CDR1 MGHDK, CDR2 SYGVNS. J was trimmed by 1 base and V by 0 bases; bases with no gene match: 7. In DNA form, the CDR3 reads TGTGCCAGCAGTGAATACCCTGGGACTAGATCCCAAGAGACCCAGTACTTC. Translated, it gives CASSEYPGTRSQETQYF.

This chain joins TRBV21-1 and TRBJ2-3; whether TRBD1, the table's D call, matches the DNA was not checked. TRBV21-1 is noted as a pseudogene. The CDR3 runs 16 residues. CDR3 nucleotides: TGTGCCAGCAGCAAGAGGTATGGGGGCTCGCAGGATACGCAGTATTTT. Translating it yields CASSKRYGGSQDTQYF.

This clone was seen once. The genes are TRBV30 and TRBJ1-2; 9 bases agree with TRBD1. The germline CDR1 and CDR2 sequences are GTSNPN and SVGIG (reference sequence). The CDR3 runs 16 residues. V dropped 1 base and J dropped 14; count of bases not matched to a gene: 20. This CDR3 reads CAWSALSPGQGRLNTF. The CDR3 DNA reads as TGTGCCTGGAGTGCCCTCTCTCCGGGACAGGGTAGATTGAATACCTTC.

The chain links TRBV2 to TRBJ1-1; D possibly corresponds to TRBD1 (6 bases). The CDR3 spans 15 residues. CDR1 SNHLY and CDR2 FYNNEI come from the germline V gene. Trimming cost V 4 bases and J 7 bases, with 19 bases left between them. As DNA, the CDR3 is TGTGCCAGCAGTGTCCAGGGGCAACCAGTTAGTGAAGCTTTCTTT. This gives the protein CASSVQGQPVSEAFF.

In this sample, this clone turned up a few times. This sequence joins TRBV7-9 and TRBJ2-1; D is perhaps TRBD2 (6 bases). The germline CDR1 and CDR2 sequences are SEHNR and FQNEAQ (reference sequence). There are 13 residues in the CDR3. Trimming stripped 0 bases from V and 8 bases from J, with 8 bases between. CDR3 in DNA: TGTGCCAGCAGCTTAGCCGGGGGAGATGAGCAGTTCTTC. Encoded protein: CASSLAGGDEQFF.

The chain links TRBV14 to TRBJ2-1; a weak D match, TRBD1 (6 bases). CDR1 is SGHDN, CDR2 FVKESK, per germline. The CDR3 has 14 amino acids. The V gene lost 9 bases and the J gene lost 3 bases, with 15 bases spanning the gap. The CDR3 coding sequence is TGTGCCAGTAGACTCACAGGGAACTACAATGAGCAGTTCTTC. Its protein is CASRLTGNYNEQFF.

The genes are TRBV27 and TRBJ1-5, with 7 positions matching TRBD1. Germline values: CDR1 MNHEY, CDR2 SMNVEV (reference sequence). V was pared by 7 bases and J by 3 bases, with 6 bases of the junction left unmatched. The CDR3 has 14 residues. The CDR3 spells CASKAGQYNQPQHF. Here the CDR3 DNA reads TGTGCCAGCAAGGCGGGACAGTACAATCAGCCCCAGCATTTT.

CDR3 protein: CASSWGLAGGNTGELFF. CDR3 nucleotides: TGTGCCAGCAGCTGGGGACTAGCGGGAGGGAACACCGGGGAGCTGTTTTTT. J is TRBJ2-2 and V is TRBV13, with 15 bases lining up with TRBD2. V trimming: 4 bases; J trimming: 1 base; junction bases outside the gene matches: 1. This CDR3 contains 17 residues. The germline V gene encodes CDR1 PRHDT and CDR2 FYEKMQ (reference sequence).

This rearrangement joins TRBV19 to TRBJ2-2; 7 bases are shared with TRBD1. Trimming took 2 bases from V and 3 from J; bases not matched to a gene: 3. Germline V gives CDR1 LNHDA, CDR2 SQIVND (reference sequence). This CDR3 has 15 amino acids. The CDR3 nucleotides read TGTGCCAGTAGTATAACGGGGACAGACACCGGGGAGCTGTTTTTT. Translating gives CASSITGTDTGELFF.

This rearrangement joins TRBV30 to TRBJ1-2; tentative D call: TRBD1 (6 bases). This CDR3 comprises 14 residues. The V and J ends lost 3 bases and 2 bases respectively, with 13 bases between them. Looked up from germline, CDR1 is GTSNPN and CDR2 is SVGIG (reference sequence). CDR3 in amino acids: CAWSYGQRNYGYTF. DNA for the CDR3: TGTGCCTGGAGCTACGGACAGAGGAACTATGGCTACACCTTC.

Of note for this clone: A read error may produce the germline difference seen at one junction end. The V gene is TRBV25-1, the J gene TRBJ2-1; possible D gene TRBD1, 5 bases. CDR3 length: 12 amino acids. Germline CDR1 reads MGHDK; CDR2 reads SYGVNS. The DNA for the CDR3 is TGTGCCAGCAGTGAACCTACAGGCCCCGCGCTCTTC. Protein sequence: CASSEPTGPALF.

The sample holds one count of this clone. The V and J genes are TRBV7-2 and TRBJ1-1; D gene unclear. This CDR3 spans 14 amino acids. Germline CDR1 SGHTA, CDR2 FQGNSA. Trimming took off 1 base at V and 2 bases at J, with 8 bases between the two ends. Written as DNA, the CDR3 is TGTGCCAGCAGCTTAGTTAGCTCTAACACTGAAGCTTTCTTT. Its protein product is CASSLVSSNTEAFF.

The chain combines TRBV6-6 with TRBJ2-5; 11 bases align to TRBD2. J was trimmed by 5 bases and V by 7 bases; bases with no gene match: 9. The CDR3 sequence is 15 residues long. Germline CDR1 reads MNHNY; CDR2 reads SVGAGI (reference sequence). The CDR3 reads CASTVAGGPGETQYF. The CDR3 nucleotides read TGTGCCAGCACAGTAGCGGGGGGGCCTGGGGAGACCCAGTACTTC.

This chain uses TRBV6-6 with TRBJ1-6; 8 bases map to TRBD1. J gave up 7 bases and V 2 bases, and 7 bases lay outside the gene matches. Germline-derived CDR1 and CDR2 are MNHNY and SVGAGI (reference sequence). The CDR3 extends over 16 amino acids. CDR3 DNA: TGTGCCAGCAGTTACGACGCCAGGGGGCCAAATTCACCCCTCCACTTT. Translated, it gives CASSYDARGPNSPLHF.

CDR3 in amino acids: CTFGTALDNEQFF. In DNA form, the CDR3 reads TGCACCTTCGGGACTGCCCTAGACAATGAGCAGTTCTTC. This chain connects TRBV29-1 to TRBJ2-1; perhaps TRBD2 as D (6 bases). The CDR3 has 13 amino acids. The germline V gene has CDR1 SQVTM and CDR2 ANQGSEA.

This chain connects TRBV4-2 to TRBJ1-4; 7 bases are shared with TRBD1. The CDR3 covers 16 residues. The germline CDR1 and CDR2 sequences are LGHNA and YNFKEQ. J gave up 8 bases and V 4 bases, and 13 bases lay outside the gene matches. CDR3 in amino acids: CASSPLSGTDEEKLFF. As DNA, the CDR3 is TGTGCCAGCAGCCCCCTATCCGGGACAGACGAGGAAAAACTGTTTTTT.

This clone was observed once. The V gene is TRBV10-3, the J gene TRBJ2-7; 10 nucleotides agree with TRBD1. V dropped 6 bases and J dropped 6; count of bases not matched to a gene: 5. The CDR3 consists of 13 residues. Germline V gene lookup returns CDR1 ENHRY and CDR2 SYGVKD. This chain's CDR3 is CAISRQGAPEQYF. Written as DNA, the CDR3 is TGTGCCATCAGCCGACAGGGGGCGCCCGAGCAGTACTTC.

V gene TRBV7-9 combines with J gene TRBJ1-1; D gene unclear. This CDR3 contains 16 residues. Looked up from germline, CDR1 is SEHNR and CDR2 is FQNEAQ (reference sequence). Trimming shortened V by 5 bases and J by 1 base, and 17 bases separated the two germline ends. The CDR3 loop reads CASSLRLPKGNTEAFF. CDR3 DNA: TGTGCCAGCAGCCTGCGGCTCCCAAAAGGGAACACTGAAGCTTTCTTT.

This clone was recorded a few times. The rearrangement links TRBV18 to TRBJ2-4, with D possibly matching TRBD2 (5 bases). The ends were cut back, 6 bases at V and 9 bases at J, with 18 bases in the middle. The germline V gene encodes CDR1 KGHSH and CDR2 LQKENI. The CDR3 covers 14 residues. The CDR3 DNA reads as TGTGCCAGCTCGCGCCGAGAGGGTGCTAGCATTCAGTACTTC. Protein sequence: CASSRREGASIQYF.

This clone was seen only a few times. The V and J genes are TRBV11-3 and TRBJ2-1; 9 bases fit TRBD2. The CDR3 consists of 15 residues. With V trimmed by 5 bases and J by 5 bases, 7 bases remained unmatched. Germline values: CDR1 SGHNT, CDR2 YENEEA. In DNA form, the CDR3 reads TGTGCCAGCAGCCTAGCGGGGATCACCAACAATGAGCAGTTCTTC. It translates to CASSLAGITNNEQFF.